A single T cell receptor beta chain is shown here with its context. The data were obtained in a study of glioma-infiltrating T cells after dendritic cell vaccination. CDR3 size: 13 residues. Germline V gene data show CDR1 as MNHEY and CDR2 as SVGAGI. Trimming removed 8 bases from V and 5 bases from J, with 10 bases in between. TCRdb keeps only in-frame clones here, not all; method: immunoSEQ multiplex PCR. The table lists more than 100,000 clones, roughly four fifths of them singletons. The specimen was blood, collected before dendritic cell vaccination. This receptor was identified in a human donor with glioblastoma. The chain joins TRBV6-5 to TRBJ1-6; D perhaps matches TRBD1 (6 bases). CDR3 residues: CASGRQDNSPLHF. Here the CDR3 DNA reads TGTGCCAGCGGACGACAGGATAATTCACCCCTCCACTTT.